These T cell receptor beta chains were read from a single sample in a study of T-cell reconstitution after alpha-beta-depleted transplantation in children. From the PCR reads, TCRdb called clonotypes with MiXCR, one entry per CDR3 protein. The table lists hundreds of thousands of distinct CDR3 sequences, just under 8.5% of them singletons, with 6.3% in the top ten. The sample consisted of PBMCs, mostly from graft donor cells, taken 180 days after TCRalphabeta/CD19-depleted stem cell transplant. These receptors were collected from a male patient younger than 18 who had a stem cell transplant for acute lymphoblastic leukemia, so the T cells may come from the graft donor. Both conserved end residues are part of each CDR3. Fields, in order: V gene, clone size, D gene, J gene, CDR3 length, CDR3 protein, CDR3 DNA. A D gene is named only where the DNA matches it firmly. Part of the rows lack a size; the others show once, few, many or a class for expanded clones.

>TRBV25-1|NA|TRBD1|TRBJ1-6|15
CASSENTGGNSPLHF
TGTGCCAGCAGTGAAAATACAGGGGGTAATTCACCCCTCCACTTT
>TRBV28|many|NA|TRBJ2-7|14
CASSQFAVTYEQYF
TGTGCCAGCAGTCAGTTCGCGGTTACCTACGAGCAGTACTTC
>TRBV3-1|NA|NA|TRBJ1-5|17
CTCAVYGRGYSNQPQHF
TGTACCTGCGCAGTTTACGGGAGGGGGTATAGCAATCAGCCCCAGCATTTT
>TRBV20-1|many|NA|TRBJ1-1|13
CSARRQGGTEAFF
TGCAGTGCTAGAAGGCAGGGCGGCACTGAAGCTTTCTTT
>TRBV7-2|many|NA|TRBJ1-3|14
CASSPGTTGNTIYF
TGTGCCAGCAGCCCCGGGACAACTGGAAACACCATATATTTT
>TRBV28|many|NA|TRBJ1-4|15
CASSLIWRQDSFLFF
TGTGCCAGCAGTTTAATTTGGAGACAGGACAGCTTCCTGTTTTTT
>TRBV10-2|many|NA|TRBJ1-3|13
CASSDGAGNTIYF
TGCGCCAGCAGTGACGGGGCTGGAAACACCATATATTTT
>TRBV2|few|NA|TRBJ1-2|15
CASSELTRTNYGYTF
TGTGCCAGCAGTGAACTTACTAGAACTAACTATGGCTACACCTTC
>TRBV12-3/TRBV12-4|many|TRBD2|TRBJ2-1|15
CASSPGLAGVGEQFF
TGTGCCAGCAGTCCGGGACTAGCGGGAGTAGGTGAGCAGTTCTTC
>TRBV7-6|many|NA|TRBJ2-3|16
CASSLGPGPPTDTQYF
TGTGCCAGCAGCTTAGGGCCGGGCCCCCCCACAGATACGCAGTATTTT
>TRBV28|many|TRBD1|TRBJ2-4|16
CASTLHFGQGAYIQYF
TGTGCCAGCACCCTACACTTTGGACAGGGGGCTTACATTCAGTACTTC
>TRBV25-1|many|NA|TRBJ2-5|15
CASSDGSLGRETQYF
TGTGCCAGCAGTGACGGGAGTCTCGGCAGGGAGACCCAGTACTTC
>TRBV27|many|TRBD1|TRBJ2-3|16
CASSLYRGGTGDTQYF
TGTGCCAGCAGTTTATACAGGGGCGGTACTGGAGATACGCAGTATTTT
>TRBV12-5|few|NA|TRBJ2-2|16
CASGLVRSSSTGELFF
TGTGCTAGTGGTTTGGTACGGAGCTCGAGCACCGGGGAGCTGTTTTTT
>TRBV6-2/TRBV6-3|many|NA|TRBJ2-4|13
CASSGAGENIQYF
TGTGCCAGCAGTGGGGCCGGGGAAAACATTCAGTACTTC
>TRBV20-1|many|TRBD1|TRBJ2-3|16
CSARSIPGQGTDTQYF
TGCAGTGCTCGCAGTATTCCGGGACAGGGAACAGATACGCAGTATTTT
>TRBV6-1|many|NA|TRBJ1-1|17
CASTRVAWGTMNTEAFF
TGTGCCAGCACCCGAGTAGCCTGGGGGACTATGAACACTGAAGCTTTCTTT